Below, 27 T cell receptor beta chains from the same sample are listed, as sequenced in a study of shared clonotypes between healthy human individuals. Profiled with immunoSEQ multiplex PCR; TCRdb holds only in-frame clones, not every one. Of over a million clones listed, about 76% are singletons. The source material was memory CD4+ T cells sorted from blood. Subset meaning: CD45RA-negative fraction. The receptors shown here come from a man between 18 and 29 years old in good health.

The chain couples TRBV27 to TRBJ2-6, with a tentative D call TRBD1 (5 bases). The CDR3 loop spans 15 amino acids. Germline V lookup: CDR1 MNHEY, CDR2 SMNVEV (reference sequence). V was trimmed by 5 bases and J by 9 bases, leaving 17 bases between them. The CDR3 DNA reads TGTGCCAGCAGTACTACAGGTCGCGAGGTCAACGTCCTGACTTTC. This gives the protein CASSTTGREVNVLTF.

The CDR3 bases are TGTGCCAGCAGCCCGAGACTGGATTCCTACGAGCAGTACTTC. As protein: CASSPRLDSYEQYF. The J gene is TRBJ2-7, the V gene TRBV11-2; D ambiguous. Trimming took 5 bases from V and 1 from J, leaving 12 bases between them. CDR1 is SGHAT and CDR2 is FQNNGV in the germline V gene. This CDR3 has 14 amino acids.

The chain carries TRBV10-3 and TRBJ2-1, with D hard to call. With 8 bases removed from V and 9 bases from J, the gap between germline ends came to 14 bases. This CDR3 has 12 amino acids. CDR1 and CDR2 (germline): ENHRY, SYGVKD. This CDR3 is CAIRSDTSEQFF. The DNA for the CDR3 is TGTGCCATCCGGAGTGATACAAGTGAGCAGTTCTTC.

The rearrangement joins TRBV7-2 to TRBJ1-1, with D possibly TRBD1 on 6 matching bases. This CDR3 is built from 14 residues. Germline V CDR1 and CDR2: SGHTA, FQGNSA. V lost 5 bases and J 3 bases, leaving 13 bases between the germline ends. CDR3 protein: CASSLGQLDTEAFF. The CDR3 nucleotides read TGTGCCAGCAGCCTTGGACAGCTGGACACTGAAGCTTTCTTT.

V and J are TRBV11-2 and TRBJ1-1, with 8 bases lining up with TRBD1. With V trimmed by 4 bases and J by 2 bases, 6 bases remained unmatched. CDR3 length equals 15 residues. The germline CDR1 and CDR2 sequences are SGHAT and FQNNGV. The CDR3: CASSSRQGYNTEAFF. CDR3 coding DNA: TGTGCCAGCAGCTCCCGACAGGGGTACAACACTGAAGCTTTCTTT.

This clone has more than one count but fewer than ten. The chain uses TRBV30 and TRBJ2-3; D gene unclear. This CDR3 spans 13 amino acids. The ends were cut back, 0 bases at V and 4 bases at J, with 8 bases in the middle. Looked up from germline, CDR1 is GTSNPN and CDR2 is SVGIG (reference sequence). CDR3 amino acids: CAWSVPLSDTQYF. DNA of the CDR3: TGTGCCTGGAGTGTCCCATTATCAGATACGCAGTATTTT.

In its sample, this clone was seen a few times. This sample also contains other DNA sequences that code for the same CDR3. The chain couples TRBV29-1 to TRBJ2-3; D is perhaps TRBD1 (5 bases). The germline gives CDR1 SQVTM, CDR2 ANQGSEA. The CDR3 length is 12 residues. V lost 2 bases to trimming and J lost 3 bases, with 6 bases between them. The CDR3 region has the DNA TGCAGCGTTGAACAGGGAACAGATACGCAGTATTTT. Protein sequence: CSVEQGTDTQYF.

This clone came up many times. J is TRBJ1-3 and V is TRBV7-9; 11 positions agree with TRBD1. This CDR3 has 15 amino acids. The V gene's germline CDR1 is SEHNR and CDR2 FQNEAQ (reference sequence). Trimming cost V 4 bases and J 8 bases; bases outside gene matches: 7. In DNA, the CDR3 is TGTGCCAGCAGCTACACCGGGACAGGGGGGGACACCATATATTTT. Translated, it gives CASSYTGTGGDTIYF.

This rearrangement joins TRBV19 to TRBJ2-3; 8 nucleotides agree with TRBD1. V lost 6 bases, J lost 2 bases, and 4 bases stayed unmatched. Germline CDR1 and CDR2: LNHDA and SQIVND (reference sequence). The CDR3 has 14 amino acids. The CDR3 bases are TGTGCCAGTAGACCGACAGGGGTCACAGATACGCAGTATTTT. Translating it yields CASRPTGVTDTQYF.

V gene TRBV7-2 combines with J gene TRBJ1-2, with TRBD1 identical over 7 bases. Germline V gives CDR1 SGHTA, CDR2 FQGNSA. V shed 5 bases and J 5 bases; nucleotides not matched to a gene: 11. This CDR3 region has 15 residues. The CDR3 DNA follows: TGTGCCAGCAGCCTATCAGGACAGGCGACGTATGGCTACACCTTC. This encodes CASSLSGQATYGYTF.

This clone occurred many times. DNA for the CDR3: TGCGCCAGCAGCCAAGATCATCGGACTAGCGGGTTTTACGAGCAGTACTTC. Translation gives CASSQDHRTSGFYEQYF. This sequence joins TRBV4-3 and TRBJ2-7; 11 positions match TRBD2. This CDR3 comprises 17 residues. The germline V gene has CDR1 LGHNA and CDR2 YSLEER. Trimming cost V 0 bases and J 4 bases; bases outside gene matches: 8.

In this sample, this clone turned up many times. The V gene is TRBV5-1, the J gene TRBJ2-7; 7 bases fit TRBD2. With 5 bases clipped from V and 7 bases from J, the junction kept 12 bases outside the gene matches. Germline V gene data show CDR1 as SGHRS and CDR2 as YFSETQ. The CDR3 runs to 14 residues. CDR3 coding DNA: TGCGCCAGCAGTCCCGGGACGGGGGGTCTGGAGCAGTACTTC. Translated: CASSPGTGGLEQYF.

This rearrangement joins TRBV30 to TRBJ1-2, with no clear D. The CDR3 covers 13 residues. V lost 0 bases and J 8 bases, leaving 13 bases between the germline ends. Looked up from germline, CDR1 is GTSNPN and CDR2 is SVGIG (reference sequence). CDR3 sequence: CAWSVIGPRGYTF. The CDR3 DNA is TGTGCCTGGAGTGTAATAGGGCCGCGAGGCTACACCTTC.

This clone was found a few times. V usage is TRBV2 and J usage is TRBJ1-5, with a possible D match to TRBD1 (5 bases). V was cut by 7 bases and J by 7 bases, with 14 bases left in between. The V gene's germline CDR1 is SNHLY and CDR2 FYNNEI. The CDR3 runs to 13 residues. The CDR3 here is CASTSGLSQPQHF. CDR3 in DNA: TGTGCCAGCACCTCGGGACTTTCGCAGCCCCAGCATTTT.

The rearrangement joins TRBV2 to TRBJ2-7; D not resolved. V gave up 2 bases and J gave up 5 bases, with 7 bases separating them. The CDR3 consists of 12 residues. CDR1 and CDR2 (germline): SNHLY, FYNNEI. The CDR3 DNA sequence: TGTGCCAGCAGTGAAAACAGCAACGAGCAGTACTTC. It specifies CASSENSNEQYF.

The chain employs TRBV28 and TRBJ2-3, with D tentatively TRBD1 (6 bases). This CDR3 comprises 15 residues. V dropped 5 bases and J dropped 1 base, with 13 bases sitting between them. Germline values: CDR1 MDHEN, CDR2 SYDVKM. CDR3 protein: CASSPSGVGTDTQYF. The DNA of the CDR3 is TGTGCCAGCAGTCCCTCAGGGGTAGGCACAGATACGCAGTATTTT.

Concerning this clone: Other DNA sequences in the sample encode the same CDR3. This chain links TRBV5-1 with TRBJ2-2; D gene ambiguous. Germline V CDR1 and CDR2: SGHRS, YFSETQ. V was trimmed by 0 bases and J by 0 bases, leaving 9 bases between them. CDR3 length: 16 residues. In DNA, the CDR3 is TGCGCCAGCAGCTTGGCCGGTACAGCGAACACCGGGGAGCTGTTTTTT. Protein product: CASSLAGTANTGELFF. Drawing the rest from reference TRBV5-1 and TRBJ2-2, the complete variable domain is KAGVTQTPRYLIKTRGQQVTLSCSPISGHRSVSWYQQTPGQGLQFLFEYFSETQRNKGNFPGRFSGRQFSNSRSEMNVSTLELGDSALYLCASSLAGTANTGELFFGEGSRLTVL.

The CDR3 reads CASSDRRGNTEAFF. CDR3 nucleotide sequence: TGTGCCAGCAGTGATAGAAGGGGGAACACTGAAGCTTTCTTT. The V and J genes are TRBV2 and TRBJ1-1; D is possibly TRBD1 (5 bases). Per germline, CDR1 SNHLY and CDR2 FYNNEI. This CDR3 spans 14 amino acids. V was trimmed by 3 bases and J by 1 base, leaving 9 bases between them.

The chain recombines TRBV28 with TRBJ1-1; tentative D call: TRBD1 (5 bases). Trimming pared 8 bases from V and 4 bases from J, leaving 17 bases between. The CDR3 covers 14 residues. CDR1 is MDHEN, CDR2 SYDVKM, per germline. CDR3 region: CASGSGGLGTEAFF. CDR3 nucleotide sequence: TGTGCCAGCGGCTCGGGGGGATTGGGCACTGAAGCTTTCTTT.

With respect to this clone: This CDR3 is also generated by other DNA sequences in the sample. The gene calls are TRBV7-9 and TRBJ1-4; D is perhaps TRBD1 (6 bases). The CDR3 is 14 residues long. Per the germline V gene, CDR1 is SEHNR and CDR2 is FQNEAQ (reference sequence). Trimming removed 5 bases from V and 4 bases from J, with 11 bases in between. CDR3 sequence (DNA): TGTGCCAGCAGCCTGGGGGGCCTTAATGAAAAACTGTTTTTT. Its protein product is CASSLGGLNEKLFF.

This clone was detected a few times. The V gene is TRBV2, the J gene TRBJ1-3, with no clear D. V was shortened by 3 bases and J by 11 bases, with 8 bases between the two germline ends. There are 11 residues in the CDR3. CDR1 and CDR2 from the germline V gene are SNHLY and FYNNEI. CDR3 in amino acids: CASSESPAIYF. Here the CDR3 DNA reads TGTGCCAGCAGTGAGTCTCCGGCCATATATTTT.

For this clone: This may stem from a read error, because a much larger clone lies one nucleotide away. V is TRBV28 and J is TRBJ2-6, with 7 bases identical to TRBD1. Trimming removed 5 bases from V and 2 bases from J; junction bases left unmatched: 3. The CDR3 is 15 residues long. Per germline, CDR1 MDHEN and CDR2 SYDVKM. CDR3 DNA: TGTGCCAGCAGTATAACAGGGGCTGGGGCCAACGTCCTGACTTTC. This codes for CASSITGAGANVLTF.

The rearrangement uses TRBV10-3 and TRBJ1-1, with D unclear. CDR1 is ENHRY, CDR2 SYGVKD, per germline. With 2 bases removed from V and 0 bases from J, the gap between germline ends came to 7 bases. This CDR3 contains 14 residues. The CDR3 sequence is CAISERSMNTEAFF. The CDR3 DNA follows: TGTGCCATCAGTGAGCGAAGCATGAACACTGAAGCTTTCTTT.

The chain recombines TRBV30 with TRBJ2-1; no definite D call. The germline V and J ends were trimmed by 6 bases and 7 bases, with 10 bases remaining between them. The V gene's germline CDR1 is GTSNPN and CDR2 SVGIG (reference sequence). This CDR3 spans 11 amino acids. The CDR3 DNA reads TGTGCCTGCCTCGCGGAGAATGAGCAGTTCTTC. The encoded protein is CACLAENEQFF.

The genes are TRBV5-1 and TRBJ2-5; D possibly matches TRBD1 or TRBD2 (6 bases each). Germline loops: CDR1 SGHRS, CDR2 YFSETQ. The V end was cut by 4 bases, the J end by 4 bases, with 17 bases between. This CDR3 region has 15 residues. CDR3 sequence (DNA): TGCGCCAGCAGCCCCGGGGGTGAAGGGGGAGAGACCCAGTACTTC. The encoded protein is CASSPGGEGGETQYF.

This clone was counted a few times. The J gene is TRBJ2-5, the V gene TRBV7-2; D is uncertain. CDR3 size: 13 residues. V was cut by 2 bases and J by 4 bases, with 8 bases left in between. Germline CDR1 and CDR2: SGHTA and FQGNSA. The CDR3 DNA reads as TGTGCCAGCAGCTTACCCCCCTCAGAGACCCAGTACTTC. Translating gives CASSLPPSETQYF.

In the case of this clone: An end of the junction does not agree with germline; a read error may underlie this. The chain joins TRBV7-7 to TRBJ2-3; perhaps TRBD2 as D (6 bases). CDR1 is SSHAT and CDR2 is FNYEAQ in the germline V gene (reference sequence). The CDR3 is 13 amino acids. CDR3 nucleotides: TGTGCTAGCAGCTTAATCGGGGGAGATACGCAGTATTTT. Its translation is CASSLIGGDTQYF.